Described below is a single TCR beta chain sequence and its context. This CDR3 is built from 15 residues. Trimming cost V 6 bases and J 5 bases, with 16 bases left between them. Germline V gene data show CDR1 as SNHLY and CDR2 as FYNNEI. The data stem from a study of cytomegalovirus exposure and HLA in healthy donors. Researchers ran the PCR with 60 Vbeta and 13 Jbeta primers. Measured with immunoSEQ multiplex PCR; TCRdb has only the in-frame clones, and not every one. The sample shows roughly 110,000 clones, 75% of them seen only once. When sampled, the donors appeared nominally healthy, though they likely had unrecorded immune exposures.

The sequenced sample consisted of PBMCs. The clonotype was recovered from a man aged 35-49 years in good health and CMV-seronegative. V usage is TRBV2 and J usage is TRBJ1-4; D ambiguous. The CDR3 spells CASSAAGIRNEKLFF. For the CDR3, the DNA is TGTGCCAGCAGCGCTGCCGGGATCAGGAATGAAAAACTGTTTTTT.